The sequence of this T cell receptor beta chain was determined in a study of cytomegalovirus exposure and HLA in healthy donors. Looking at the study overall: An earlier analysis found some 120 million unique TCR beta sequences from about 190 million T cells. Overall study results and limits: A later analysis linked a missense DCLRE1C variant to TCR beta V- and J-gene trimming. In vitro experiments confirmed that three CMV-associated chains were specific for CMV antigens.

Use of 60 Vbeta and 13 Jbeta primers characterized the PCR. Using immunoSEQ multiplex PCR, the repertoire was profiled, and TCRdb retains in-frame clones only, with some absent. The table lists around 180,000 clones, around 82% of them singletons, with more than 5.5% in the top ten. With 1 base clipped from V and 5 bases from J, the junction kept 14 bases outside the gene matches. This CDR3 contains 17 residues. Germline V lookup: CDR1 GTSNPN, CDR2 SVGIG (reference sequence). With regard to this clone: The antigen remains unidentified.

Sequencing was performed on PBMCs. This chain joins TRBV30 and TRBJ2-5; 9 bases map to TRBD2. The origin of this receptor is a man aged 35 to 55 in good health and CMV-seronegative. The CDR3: CAWSGAGGGLVGETQYF. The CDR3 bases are TGTGCCTGGAGTGGGGCGGGGGGGGGCTTGGTAGGGGAGACCCAGTACTTC.